The source of this TCR beta chain is a study of blood T cells in healthy people across ages. Findings and caveats of the study: Relative to aged donors, long-lived donors carried more naive CD4+ cells and displayed higher diversity. Diversity figures based on one million T cells were deemed too low. Donor CMV status was unknown, possibly confounding expanded clonotype changes.

For the second PCR, which ran for roughly 6 to 12 cycles, a sample-barcoded 5' primer and a J-beta primer mix were used. TCRdb fed the 5' RACE reads into MiXCR, producing one record per CDR3 protein. Of approximately 670,000 distinct CDR3 sequences detected, 40% to 50% appear once; the ten largest clones hold around 30%. A single count supports this clonotype. Its antigen is not identified. Per sample, a minimum of 6 million PBMCs were isolated. This sequence was found in a man older than 75 in good health. Sequencing was done on a sample of blood.

The CDR3 region has the DNA TGCGCCAGCAGCCCTACTGCTAGCGGGGGGGACAATGAGCAGTTCTTC. Its translation: CASSPTASGGDNEQFF. The chain links TRBV4-3 to TRBJ2-1; 12 bases align to TRBD2. Trimming took 4 bases from V and 5 from J; bases not matched to a gene: 6. Per germline, CDR1 LGHNA and CDR2 YSLEER. The CDR3 runs to 16 residues.